The sequence of this TCR beta chain was determined in a study of T cells after yellow fever vaccination. A 5'RACE template-switching step, the method used to make TCR cDNA, added a universal primer site and UMIs. TCRdb itself ran the 5' RACE reads through MiXCR, one entry per CDR3 protein. Among hundreds of thousands of distinct CDR3 sequences listed, around an eighth were seen once. The trim removed 3 bases at V and 3 bases at J, leaving 7 bases unmatched. Germline V lookup: CDR1 SGDLS, CDR2 YYNGEE. This CDR3 has 16 residues. The sequence was obtained from a man aged 30 to 39 who received the YFV17D yellow fever vaccine. The J gene is TRBJ1-4, the V gene TRBV9, with 8 bases fitting TRBD1. Here the sequenced sample was PBMCs, taken on the day of the yellow fever booster vaccination. The CDR3 reads CASSGPTGEANEKLFF. In DNA form, the CDR3 reads TGTGCCAGCAGCGGCCCGACAGGGGAGGCTAATGAAAAACTGTTTTTT.